This T cell receptor beta chain was identified during a study of cytomegalovirus exposure and HLA in healthy donors. Study outcomes and limitations: In a later analysis, TCR beta V- and J-gene trimming showed a link to a missense DCLRE1C variant. Investigators reported 150 to 200 TCR beta chains as tied to cytomegalovirus. A few chains tied to CMV proved CMV antigen-specific in vitro.

This CDR3 spans 13 amino acids. Trimming took off 5 bases at V and 5 bases at J, with 15 bases between the two ends. CDR1 is GTSNPN, CDR2 SVGIG, per germline (reference sequence). This clone was counted only a few times. The antigen is undetermined. In the PCR, 60 Vbeta and 13 Jbeta primers were used. Measured with immunoSEQ multiplex PCR; TCRdb has only the in-frame clones, and not every one. The sample contains 130,000 to 150,000 clones, roughly three quarters of which appear only once. Healthy bone marrow donors supplied every sample. V usage is TRBV30 and J usage is TRBJ1-2; D not certain. What was sequenced was PBMCs. The receptor's source is a woman aged 40 to 50 in good health and CMV-seropositive. Written as DNA, the CDR3 is TGTGCCTGGGGGTGGGGTCGGACTTATGGCTACACCTTC. It codes for CAWGWGRTYGYTF.